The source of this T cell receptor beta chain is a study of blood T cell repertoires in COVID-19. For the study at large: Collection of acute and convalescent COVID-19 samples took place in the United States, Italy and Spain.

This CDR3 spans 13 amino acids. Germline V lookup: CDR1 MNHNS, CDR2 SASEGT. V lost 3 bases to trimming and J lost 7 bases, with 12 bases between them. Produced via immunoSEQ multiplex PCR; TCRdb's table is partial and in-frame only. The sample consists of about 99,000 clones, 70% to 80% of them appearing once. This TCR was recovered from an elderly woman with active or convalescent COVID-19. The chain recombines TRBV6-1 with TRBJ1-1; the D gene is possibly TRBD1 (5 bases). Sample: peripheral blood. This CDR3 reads CASSEGHRVEAFF. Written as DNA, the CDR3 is TGTGCCAGCAGTGAGGGGCACAGAGTTGAAGCTTTCTTT.